A single sample gave rise to the 15 T cell receptor beta chains below, sequenced in a study of somatic mutations in cytotoxic T cells in rheumatoid arthritis. Sequencing used immunoSEQ multiplex PCR; TCRdb keeps in-frame clones, though not all of them. This sample has approximately 8,600 clones, with around 75% found just once. The source material was CD8+ T cells sorted from blood. These TCRs come from a woman in her forties or fifties in good health.

The chain combines TRBV7-8 with TRBJ2-3; 16 bases agree with TRBD2. The CDR3 extends over 17 amino acids. Looked up from germline, CDR1 is SGHVS and CDR2 is FQNEAQ. Losses at the gene ends were 4 bases for V and 2 bases for J; bases not matched to a gene: 3. The CDR3 reads CASSSGLAGGLTDTQYF. CDR3 nucleotide sequence: TGTGCCAGCAGCTCGGGACTAGCGGGGGGGCTCACAGATACGCAGTATTTT.

The V call is TRBV28, the J call TRBJ1-5; D is unclear. Trimming took 8 bases from V and 6 from J, leaving 8 bases between them. This CDR3 contains 11 residues. Germline loops: CDR1 MDHEN, CDR2 SYDVKM. The CDR3 loop reads CASGLSQPQHF. Here the CDR3 DNA reads TGTGCCAGCGGCTTAAGTCAGCCCCAGCATTTT.

The chain combines TRBV4-1 with TRBJ2-2, with D possibly matching TRBD1 (5 bases). Germline V lookup: CDR1 MGHRA, CDR2 YSYEKL. The CDR3 extends over 15 amino acids. With 6 bases removed from V and 0 bases from J, the gap between germline ends came to 11 bases. The CDR3 DNA reads as TGCGCCAGCAGTCGAGACAGCGCGAACACCGGGGAGCTGTTTTTT. Its translation is CASSRDSANTGELFF.

There are a few counts of this clone. This sequence joins TRBV4-1 and TRBJ2-7, with 7 nucleotides matching TRBD1. Looked up from germline, CDR1 is MGHRA and CDR2 is YSYEKL. The V and J ends lost 1 base and 2 bases, in that order; junction bases with no gene match: 5. This CDR3 is built from 15 residues. For the CDR3, the DNA is TGCGCCAGCAGCCAAGGCACAGGGGCCCCCTACGAGCAGTACTTC. Protein sequence: CASSQGTGAPYEQYF.

The chain recombines TRBV4-2 with TRBJ2-7; a weak D match, TRBD2 (5 bases). The CDR3 is made up of 13 amino acids. V was clipped by 1 base and J by 2 bases, with 6 bases between them. CDR1 is LGHNA and CDR2 is YNFKEQ in the germline V gene. CDR3 DNA: TGTGCCAGCAGCCAAGGGGGAGCCTACGAGCAGTACTTC. Residues: CASSQGGAYEQYF.

The chain links TRBV11-2 to TRBJ2-7; the D gene is possibly TRBD2 (6 bases). Between the trimmed V and J ends, which lost 5 bases and 2 bases, there was a span of 13 bases. CDR1 and CDR2 from the germline V gene are SGHAT and FQNNGV. The CDR3 is 14 residues long. The CDR3 region has the DNA TGTGCCAGCAGCCCGGCGGGATTGACCTACGAGCAGTACTTC. The encoded protein is CASSPAGLTYEQYF.

The rearrangement links TRBV5-6 to TRBJ2-3; tentative D call: TRBD2 (6 bases). Germline V lookup: CDR1 SGHDT, CDR2 YYEEEE. V was clipped by 0 bases and J by 3 bases, with 14 bases between them. This CDR3 has 16 amino acids. CDR3 sequence: CASSLGPTSFTDTQYF. CDR3 nucleotide sequence: TGTGCCAGCAGCTTGGGGCCTACTAGCTTTACAGATACGCAGTATTTT.

V gene TRBV7-2 combines with J gene TRBJ2-5; D not resolved. The CDR3 covers 17 residues. The V end was cut by 5 bases, the J end by 1 base, with 20 bases between. CDR1 and CDR2 from the germline V gene are SGHTA and FQGNSA. The CDR3 spells CASSLRFVEAPQETQYF. In DNA form, the CDR3 reads TGTGCCAGCAGCCTCCGTTTTGTAGAGGCCCCCCAAGAGACCCAGTACTTC.

This sequence joins TRBV6-5 and TRBJ2-5; D possibly corresponds to TRBD1 (5 bases). The germline CDR1 and CDR2 sequences are MNHEY and SVGAGI. CDR3 length equals 15 residues. Between the trimmed V and J ends, which lost 2 bases and 2 bases, there was a span of 12 bases. For the CDR3, the DNA is TGTGCCAGCAGTTACCTGGCAGGGTTTCAAGAGACCCAGTACTTC. This encodes CASSYLAGFQETQYF.

The chain links TRBV6-6 to TRBJ1-2, with D maybe TRBD1 (6 bases). The CDR3 runs 15 residues. CDR1 and CDR2 from the germline V gene are MNHNY and SVGAGI (reference sequence). Trimming pared 3 bases from V and 4 bases from J, leaving 15 bases between. CDR3 amino acids: CASSYVGAEGYGYTF. The CDR3 nucleotides are TGTGCCAGCAGTTATGTGGGGGCAGAGGGCTATGGCTACACCTTC.

This clone occurred a few times. The chain carries TRBV11-2 and TRBJ1-1; D might be TRBD1 (5 bases). The CDR3 is 13 residues long. V lost 3 bases to trimming and J lost 5 bases, with 10 bases between them. Germline V gene lookup returns CDR1 SGHAT and CDR2 FQNNGV. The CDR3 DNA reads as TGTGCCAGCAGCTTCGGCGGGGGGACTGAAGCTTTCTTT. Translated, it gives CASSFGGGTEAFF.

J is TRBJ1-1 and V is TRBV19, with D perhaps TRBD1 (6 bases). Germline CDR1 LNHDA, CDR2 SQIVND (reference sequence). CDR3 length: 16 amino acids. Trimming cost V 3 bases and J 7 bases, with 21 bases left between them. The CDR3, as DNA: TGTGCCAGTAGTATTCAGGGGTCGGGGTATGCAGATGAAGCTTTCTTT. This codes for CASSIQGSGYADEAFF.

The genes are TRBV5-6 and TRBJ2-7; 12 bases are a match to TRBD2. V shed 3 bases and J 3 bases; nucleotides not matched to a gene: 7. Germline values: CDR1 SGHDT, CDR2 YYEEEE. The CDR3 sequence is 16 residues long. Written as DNA, the CDR3 is TGTGCCAGCAGCTGGACTAGCGGGGACCAACACTACGAGCAGTACTTC. Translation: CASSWTSGDQHYEQYF.

The chain recombines TRBV27 with TRBJ1-1; TRBD1 is a possible D gene (5 bases). Germline V lookup: CDR1 MNHEY, CDR2 SMNVEV (reference sequence). The V end was cut by 3 bases, the J end by 0 bases, with 8 bases between. This CDR3 spans 14 amino acids. The CDR3 DNA is TGTGCCAGCAGTTTCGGACATATGAACACTGAAGCTTTCTTT. The encoded protein is CASSFGHMNTEAFF.

The chain links TRBV19 to TRBJ1-5; 11 bases align to TRBD1. J lost 4 bases, V lost 3 bases, and 5 bases had no gene match. The CDR3 sequence is 16 residues long. Germline-derived CDR1 and CDR2 are LNHDA and SQIVND (reference sequence). CDR3 protein: CASSIGQGALNQPQHF. Written as DNA, the CDR3 is TGTGCCAGTAGTATTGGACAGGGGGCTTTAAATCAGCCCCAGCATTTT.